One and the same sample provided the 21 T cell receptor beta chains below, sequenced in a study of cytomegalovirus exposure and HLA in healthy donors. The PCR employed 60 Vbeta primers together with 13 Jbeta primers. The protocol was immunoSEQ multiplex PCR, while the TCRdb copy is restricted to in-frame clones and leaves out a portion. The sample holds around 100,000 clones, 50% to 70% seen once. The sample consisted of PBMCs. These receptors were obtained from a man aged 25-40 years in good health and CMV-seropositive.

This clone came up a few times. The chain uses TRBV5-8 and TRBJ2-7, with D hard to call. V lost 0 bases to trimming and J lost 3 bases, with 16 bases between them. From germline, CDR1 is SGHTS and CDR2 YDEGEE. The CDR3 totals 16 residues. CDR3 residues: CASSLGFLAENYEQYF. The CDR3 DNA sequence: TGTGCCAGCAGCTTGGGGTTTCTGGCAGAAAACTACGAGCAGTACTTC.

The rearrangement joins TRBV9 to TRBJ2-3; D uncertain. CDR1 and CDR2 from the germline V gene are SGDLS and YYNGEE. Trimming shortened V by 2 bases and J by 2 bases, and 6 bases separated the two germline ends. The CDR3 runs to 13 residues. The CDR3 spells CASSVLLTDTQYF. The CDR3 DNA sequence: TGTGCCAGCAGCGTCCTTCTCACAGATACGCAGTATTTT.

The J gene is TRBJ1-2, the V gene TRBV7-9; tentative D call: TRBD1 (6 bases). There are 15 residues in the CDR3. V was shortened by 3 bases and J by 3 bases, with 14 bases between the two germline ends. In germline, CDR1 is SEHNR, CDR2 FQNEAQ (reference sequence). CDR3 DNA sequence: TGTGCCAGCAGCTTCGGGGGGGCGCGGGACTATGGCTACACCTTC. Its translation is CASSFGGARDYGYTF. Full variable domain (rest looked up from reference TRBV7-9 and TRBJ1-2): DTGVSQNPRHKITKRGQNVTFRCDPISEHNRLYWYRQTLGQGPEFLTYFQNEAQLEKSRLLSDRFSAERPKGSFSTLEIQRTEQGDSAMYLCASSFGGARDYGYTFGSGTRLTVV.

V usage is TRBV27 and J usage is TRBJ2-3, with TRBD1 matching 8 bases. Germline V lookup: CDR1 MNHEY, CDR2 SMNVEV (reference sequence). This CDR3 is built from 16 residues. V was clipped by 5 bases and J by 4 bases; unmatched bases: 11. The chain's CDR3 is CASSIGARGLADTQYF. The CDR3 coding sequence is TGTGCCAGCAGTATCGGGGCCAGGGGGCTGGCAGATACGCAGTATTTT.

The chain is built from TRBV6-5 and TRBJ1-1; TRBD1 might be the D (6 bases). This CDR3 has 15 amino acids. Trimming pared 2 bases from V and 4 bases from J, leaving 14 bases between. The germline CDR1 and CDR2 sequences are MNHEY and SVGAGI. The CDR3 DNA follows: TGTGCCAGCAGTTACGGGGCAGGGGTGAGCACTGAAGCTTTCTTT. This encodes CASSYGAGVSTEAFF.

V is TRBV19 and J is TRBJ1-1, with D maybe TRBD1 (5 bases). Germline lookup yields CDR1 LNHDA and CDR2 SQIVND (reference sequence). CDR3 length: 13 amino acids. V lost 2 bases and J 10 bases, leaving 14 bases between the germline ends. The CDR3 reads CASSISGGVGAFF. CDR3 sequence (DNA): TGTGCCAGTAGTATAAGTGGAGGGGTCGGAGCTTTCTTT.

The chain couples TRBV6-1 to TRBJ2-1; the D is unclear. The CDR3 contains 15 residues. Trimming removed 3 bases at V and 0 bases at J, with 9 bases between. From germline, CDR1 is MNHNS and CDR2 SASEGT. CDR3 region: CASSDETSSYNEQFF. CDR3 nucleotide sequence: TGTGCCAGCAGTGATGAAACCAGCTCCTACAATGAGCAGTTCTTC.

The CDR3 nucleotides read TGTGCTAGTGGACAGGGGAGGAATGAAGCTTTCTTT. Protein product: CASGQGRNEAFF. V gene TRBV12-5 combines with J gene TRBJ1-1; 7 nucleotides align to TRBD1. The CDR3 runs to 12 residues. The germline gives CDR1 LGHNT, CDR2 FRNRAP. Trimming took 6 bases from V and 7 from J; bases not matched to a gene: 5.

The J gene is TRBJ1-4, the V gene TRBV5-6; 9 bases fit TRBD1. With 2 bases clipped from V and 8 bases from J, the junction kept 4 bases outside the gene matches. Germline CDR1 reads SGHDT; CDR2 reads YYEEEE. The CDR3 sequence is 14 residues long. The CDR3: CASSFGQGQEKLFF. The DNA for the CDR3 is TGTGCCAGCAGCTTCGGACAGGGGCAAGAAAAACTGTTTTTT.

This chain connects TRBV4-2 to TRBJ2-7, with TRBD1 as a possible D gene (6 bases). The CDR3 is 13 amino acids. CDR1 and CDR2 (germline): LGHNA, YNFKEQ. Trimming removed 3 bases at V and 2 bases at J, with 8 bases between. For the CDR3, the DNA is TGTGCCAGCAGCCATGGACAGACCTACGAGCAGTACTTC. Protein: CASSHGQTYEQYF.

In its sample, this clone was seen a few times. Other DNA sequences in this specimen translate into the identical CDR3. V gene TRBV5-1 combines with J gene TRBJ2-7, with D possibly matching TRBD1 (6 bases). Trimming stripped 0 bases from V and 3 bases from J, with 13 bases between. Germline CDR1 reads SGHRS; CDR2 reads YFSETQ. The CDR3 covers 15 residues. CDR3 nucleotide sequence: TGCGCCAGCAGCTTGGAGGCAGGGGTGTACTACGAGCAGTACTTC. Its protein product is CASSLEAGVYYEQYF.

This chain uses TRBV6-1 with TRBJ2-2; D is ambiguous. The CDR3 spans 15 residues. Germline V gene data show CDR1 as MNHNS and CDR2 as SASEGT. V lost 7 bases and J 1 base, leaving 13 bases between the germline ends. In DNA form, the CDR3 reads TGTGCCAGCACGCCCCTGAGGCAGAACACCGGGGAGCTGTTTTTT. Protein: CASTPLRQNTGELFF.

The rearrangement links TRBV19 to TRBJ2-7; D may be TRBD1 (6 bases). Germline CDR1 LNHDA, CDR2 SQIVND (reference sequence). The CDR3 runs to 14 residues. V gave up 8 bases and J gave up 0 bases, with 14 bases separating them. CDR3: CASATGAYSYEQYF. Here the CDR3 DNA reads TGTGCCAGTGCGACAGGAGCCTACTCCTACGAGCAGTACTTC.

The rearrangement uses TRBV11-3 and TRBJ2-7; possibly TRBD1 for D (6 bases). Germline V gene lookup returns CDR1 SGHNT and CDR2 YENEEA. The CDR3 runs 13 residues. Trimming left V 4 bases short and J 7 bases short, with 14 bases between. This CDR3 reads CASSSGTTGEQYF. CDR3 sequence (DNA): TGTGCCAGCAGCTCCGGGACAACGGGAGAGCAGTACTTC.

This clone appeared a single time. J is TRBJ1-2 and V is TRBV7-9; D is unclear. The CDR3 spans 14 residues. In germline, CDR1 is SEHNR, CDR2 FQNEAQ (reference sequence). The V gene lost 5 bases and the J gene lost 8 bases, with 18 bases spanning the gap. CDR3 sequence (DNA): TGTGCCAGCAGCCGGGGAGGGCTCACCCTCGGCTACACCTTC. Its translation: CASSRGGLTLGYTF.

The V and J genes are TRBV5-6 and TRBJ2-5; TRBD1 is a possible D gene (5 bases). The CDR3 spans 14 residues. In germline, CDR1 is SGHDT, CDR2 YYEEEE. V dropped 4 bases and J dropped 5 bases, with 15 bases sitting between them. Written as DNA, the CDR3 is TGTGCCAGCAGCGCGGTCCCGAGACAGGAGACCCAGTACTTC. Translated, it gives CASSAVPRQETQYF.

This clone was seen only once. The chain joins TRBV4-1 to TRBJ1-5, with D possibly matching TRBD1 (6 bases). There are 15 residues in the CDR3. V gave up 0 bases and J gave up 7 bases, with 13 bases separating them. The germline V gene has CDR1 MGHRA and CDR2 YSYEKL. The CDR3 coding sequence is TGCGCCAGCAGCCAAGAAGGGCAGGGGATCCAGCCCCAGCATTTT. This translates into CASSQEGQGIQPQHF.

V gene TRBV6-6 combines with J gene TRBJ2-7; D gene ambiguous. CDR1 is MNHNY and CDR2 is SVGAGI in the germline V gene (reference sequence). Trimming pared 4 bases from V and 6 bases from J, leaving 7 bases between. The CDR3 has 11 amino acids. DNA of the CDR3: TGTGCCAGCAGTTTTACCGGCGAGCAGTACTTC. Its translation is CASSFTGEQYF.

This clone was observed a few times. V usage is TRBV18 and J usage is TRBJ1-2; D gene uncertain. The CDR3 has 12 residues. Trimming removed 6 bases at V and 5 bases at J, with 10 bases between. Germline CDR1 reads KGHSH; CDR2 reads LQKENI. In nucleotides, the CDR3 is TGTGCCAGCTCTGGCAGGAATTATGGCTACACCTTC. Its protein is CASSGRNYGYTF. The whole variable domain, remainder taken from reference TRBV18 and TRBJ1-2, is NAGVMQNPRHLVRRRGQEARLRCSPMKGHSHVYWYRQLPEEGLKFMVYLQKENIIDESGMPKERFSAEFPKEGPSILRIQQVVRGDSAAYFCASSGRNYGYTFGSGTRLTVV.

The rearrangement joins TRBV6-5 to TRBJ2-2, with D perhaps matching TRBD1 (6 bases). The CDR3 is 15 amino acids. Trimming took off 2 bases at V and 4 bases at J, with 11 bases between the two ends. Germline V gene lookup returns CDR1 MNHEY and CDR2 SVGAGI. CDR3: CASSYGGASTGELFF. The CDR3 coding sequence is TGTGCCAGCAGTTACGGGGGCGCGAGCACCGGGGAGCTGTTTTTT.

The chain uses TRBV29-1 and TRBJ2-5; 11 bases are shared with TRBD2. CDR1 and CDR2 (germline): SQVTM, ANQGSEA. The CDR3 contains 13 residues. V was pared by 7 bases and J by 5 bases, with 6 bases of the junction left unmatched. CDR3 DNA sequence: TGCAGCGCTGTAGCGGGGGGGCGTGAGACCCAGTACTTC. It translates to CSAVAGGRETQYF.